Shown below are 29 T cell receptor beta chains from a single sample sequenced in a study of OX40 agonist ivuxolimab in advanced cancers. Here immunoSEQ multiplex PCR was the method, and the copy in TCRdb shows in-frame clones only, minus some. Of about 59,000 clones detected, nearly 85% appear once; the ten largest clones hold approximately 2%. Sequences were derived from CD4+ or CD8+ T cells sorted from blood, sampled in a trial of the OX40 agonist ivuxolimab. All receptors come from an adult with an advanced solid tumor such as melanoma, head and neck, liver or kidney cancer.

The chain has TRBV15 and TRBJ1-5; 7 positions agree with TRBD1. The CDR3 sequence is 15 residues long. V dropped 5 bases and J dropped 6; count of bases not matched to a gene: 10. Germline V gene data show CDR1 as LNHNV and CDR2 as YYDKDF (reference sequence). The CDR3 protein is CATSEGDSWSQPQHF. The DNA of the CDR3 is TGTGCCACCAGCGAGGGGGACAGTTGGAGTCAGCCCCAGCATTTT.

This CDR3 is CASSRDRGNTEAFF. The CDR3 DNA is TGCGCCAGCAGCCGGGACAGGGGGAACACTGAAGCTTTCTTT. V is TRBV4-1 and J is TRBJ1-1; TRBD1 matches 10 bases. The ends lost 4 bases at V and 1 base at J; junction bases unmatched: 0. Germline V gene data show CDR1 as MGHRA and CDR2 as YSYEKL. This CDR3 spans 14 amino acids.

The CDR3 is CASRPTSGRSNEQFF. The CDR3 DNA sequence: TGCGCCAGCAGACCTACTAGCGGGAGAAGCAATGAGCAGTTCTTC. This chain connects TRBV10-2 to TRBJ2-1; 11 bases fit TRBD2. Trimming at V came to 6 bases and at J to 6 bases, leaving 7 bases not matched to a gene. Germline V gene lookup returns CDR1 WSHSY and CDR2 SAAADI. CDR3 length: 15 residues.

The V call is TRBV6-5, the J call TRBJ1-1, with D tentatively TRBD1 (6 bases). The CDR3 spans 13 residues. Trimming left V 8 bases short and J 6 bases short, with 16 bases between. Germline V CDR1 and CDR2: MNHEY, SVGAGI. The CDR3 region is CASRSQGWAEAFF. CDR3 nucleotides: TGTGCCAGCCGCTCCCAGGGGTGGGCTGAAGCTTTCTTT.

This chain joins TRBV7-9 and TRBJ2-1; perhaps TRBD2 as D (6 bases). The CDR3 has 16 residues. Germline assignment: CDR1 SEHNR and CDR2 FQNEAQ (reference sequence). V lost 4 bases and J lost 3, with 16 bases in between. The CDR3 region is CASSSSVGGDYNEQFF. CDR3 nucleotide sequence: TGTGCCAGCAGCTCCTCTGTGGGGGGAGACTACAATGAGCAGTTCTTC.

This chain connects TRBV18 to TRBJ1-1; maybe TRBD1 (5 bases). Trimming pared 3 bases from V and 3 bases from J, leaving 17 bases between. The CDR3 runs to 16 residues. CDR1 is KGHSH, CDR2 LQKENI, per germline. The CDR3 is CASSPALGVGYTEAFF. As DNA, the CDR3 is TGTGCCAGCTCACCCGCTTTGGGGGTCGGTTACACTGAAGCTTTCTTT.

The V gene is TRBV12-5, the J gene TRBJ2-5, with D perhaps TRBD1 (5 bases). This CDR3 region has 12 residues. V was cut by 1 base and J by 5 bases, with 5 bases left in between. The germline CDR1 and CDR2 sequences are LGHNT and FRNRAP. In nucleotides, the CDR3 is TGTGCTAGTGGTTTGGAGGGGGAGACCCAGTACTTC. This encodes CASGLEGETQYF.

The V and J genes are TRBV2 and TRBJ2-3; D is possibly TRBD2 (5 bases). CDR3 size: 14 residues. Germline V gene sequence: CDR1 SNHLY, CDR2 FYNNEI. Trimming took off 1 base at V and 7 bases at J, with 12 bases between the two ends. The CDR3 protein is CASSEDLALHTQYF. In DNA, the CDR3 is TGTGCCAGCAGTGAAGATCTAGCTCTCCATACGCAGTATTTT.

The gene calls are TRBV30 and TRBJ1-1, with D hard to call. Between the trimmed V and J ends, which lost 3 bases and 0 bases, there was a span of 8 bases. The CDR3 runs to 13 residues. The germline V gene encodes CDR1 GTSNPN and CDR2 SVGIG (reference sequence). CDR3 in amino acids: CAWRSQMNTEAFF. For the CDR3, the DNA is TGTGCCTGGAGGTCGCAAATGAACACTGAAGCTTTCTTT.

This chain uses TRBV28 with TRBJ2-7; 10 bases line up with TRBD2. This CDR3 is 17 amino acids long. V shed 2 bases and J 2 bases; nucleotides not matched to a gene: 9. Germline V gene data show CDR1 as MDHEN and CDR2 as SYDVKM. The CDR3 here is CASSLQASGSSPYEQYF. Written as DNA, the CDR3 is TGTGCCAGCAGTTTACAGGCTAGCGGGAGCTCCCCCTACGAGCAGTACTTC. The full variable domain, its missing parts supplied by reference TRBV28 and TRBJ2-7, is DVKVTQSSRYLVKRTGEKVFLECVQDMDHENMFWYRQDPGLGLRLIYFSYDVKMKEKGDIPEGYSVSREKKERFSLILESASTNQTSMYLCASSLQASGSSPYEQYFGPGTRLTVT.

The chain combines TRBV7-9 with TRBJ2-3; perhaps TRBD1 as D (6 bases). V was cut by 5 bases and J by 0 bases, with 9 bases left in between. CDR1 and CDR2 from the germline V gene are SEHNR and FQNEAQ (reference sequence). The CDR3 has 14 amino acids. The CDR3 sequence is CASSLGQSTDTQYF. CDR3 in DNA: TGTGCCAGCAGCCTGGGACAAAGCACAGATACGCAGTATTTT.

CDR3 protein: CATSADRLGAYEQYF. In DNA form, the CDR3 reads TGTGCCACCAGCGCCGACCGTCTAGGGGCCTACGAGCAGTACTTC. The chain employs TRBV15 and TRBJ2-7, with a weak D call TRBD1 (5 bases). The CDR3 is 15 amino acids. Trimming left V 5 bases short and J 2 bases short, with 16 bases between. Germline CDR1 LNHNV, CDR2 YYDKDF (reference sequence). The entire variable domain, with the rest obtained from reference TRBV15 and TRBJ2-7, is as follows: DAMVIQNPRYQVTQFGKPVTLSCSQTLNHNVMYWYQQKSSQAPKLLFHYYDKDFNNEADTPDNFQSRRPNTSFCFLDIRSPGLGDTAMYLCATSADRLGAYEQYFGPGTRLTVT.

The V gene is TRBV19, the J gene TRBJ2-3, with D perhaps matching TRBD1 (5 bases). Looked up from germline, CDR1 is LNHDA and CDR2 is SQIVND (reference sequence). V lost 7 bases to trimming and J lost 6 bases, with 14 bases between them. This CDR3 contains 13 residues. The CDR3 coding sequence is TGTGCCAGTACCGGACCCCAGGGCGATACGCAGTATTTT. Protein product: CASTGPQGDTQYF. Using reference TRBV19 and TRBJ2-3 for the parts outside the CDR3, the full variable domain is DGGITQSPKYLFRKEGQNVTLSCEQNLNHDAMYWYRQDPGQGLRLIYYSQIVNDFQKGDIAEGYSVSREKKESFPLTVTSAQKNPTAFYLCASTGPQGDTQYFGPGTRLTVL.

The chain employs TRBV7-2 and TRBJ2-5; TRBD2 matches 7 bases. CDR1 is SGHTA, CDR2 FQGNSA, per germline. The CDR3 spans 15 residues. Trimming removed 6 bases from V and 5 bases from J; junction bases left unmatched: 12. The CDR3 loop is CASSPTGGPMETQYF. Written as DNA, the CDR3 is TGTGCCAGCAGTCCGACGGGAGGCCCCATGGAGACCCAGTACTTC.

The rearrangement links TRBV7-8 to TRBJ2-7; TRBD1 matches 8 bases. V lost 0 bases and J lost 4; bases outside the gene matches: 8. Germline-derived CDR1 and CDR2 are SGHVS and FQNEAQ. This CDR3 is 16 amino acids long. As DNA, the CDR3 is TGTGCCAGCAGCTTAGCGGCAGGGGGCAACAGTTACGAGCAGTACTTC. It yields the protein CASSLAAGGNSYEQYF.

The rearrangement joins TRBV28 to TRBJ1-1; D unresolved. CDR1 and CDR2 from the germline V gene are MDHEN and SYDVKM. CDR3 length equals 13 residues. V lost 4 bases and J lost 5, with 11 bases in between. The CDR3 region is CASSYGSRTEAFF. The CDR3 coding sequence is TGTGCCAGCAGTTACGGCTCGAGGACTGAAGCTTTCTTT.

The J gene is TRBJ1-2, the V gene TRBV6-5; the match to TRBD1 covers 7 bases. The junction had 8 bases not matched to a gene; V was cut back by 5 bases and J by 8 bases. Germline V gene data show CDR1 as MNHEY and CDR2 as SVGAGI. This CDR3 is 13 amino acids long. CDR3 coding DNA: TGTGCCAGCAGTCGGGACAGAGTGAACGGCTACACCTTC. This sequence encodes CASSRDRVNGYTF.

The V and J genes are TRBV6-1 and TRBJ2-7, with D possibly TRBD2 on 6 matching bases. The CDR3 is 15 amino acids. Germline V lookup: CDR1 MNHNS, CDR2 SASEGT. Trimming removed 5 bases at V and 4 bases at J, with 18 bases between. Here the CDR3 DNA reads TGTGCCAGCAGTCGCACCGGGACTGATACTTACGAGCAGTACTTC. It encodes CASSRTGTDTYEQYF.

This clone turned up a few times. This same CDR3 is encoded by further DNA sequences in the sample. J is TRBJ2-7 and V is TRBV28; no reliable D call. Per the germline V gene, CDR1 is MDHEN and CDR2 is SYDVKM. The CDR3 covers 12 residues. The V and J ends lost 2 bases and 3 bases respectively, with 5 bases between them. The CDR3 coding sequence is TGTGCCAGCAGTTTAGGCCTCTACGAGCAGTACTTC. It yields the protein CASSLGLYEQYF.

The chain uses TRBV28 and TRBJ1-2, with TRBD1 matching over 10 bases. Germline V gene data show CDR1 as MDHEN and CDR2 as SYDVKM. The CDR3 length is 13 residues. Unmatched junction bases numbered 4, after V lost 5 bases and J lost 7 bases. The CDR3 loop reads CASSPRDRGGYTF. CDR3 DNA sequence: TGTGCCAGCAGTCCACGGGACAGGGGTGGCTACACCTTC.

CDR3 sequence: CASSLRPHSSGANVLTF. DNA of the CDR3: TGTGCCAGCAGCTTGAGACCGCACTCCTCTGGGGCCAACGTCCTGACTTTC. The rearrangement joins TRBV7-3 to TRBJ2-6; D remains unclear. The CDR3 is 17 amino acids. The germline CDR1 and CDR2 sequences are SGHTA and FQGTGA. V was pared by 3 bases and J by 0 bases, with 12 bases between.

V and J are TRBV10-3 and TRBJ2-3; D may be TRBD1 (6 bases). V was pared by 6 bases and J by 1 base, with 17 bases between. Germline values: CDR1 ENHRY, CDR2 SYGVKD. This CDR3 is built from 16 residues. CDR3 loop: CAIRTTGNWGTDTQYF. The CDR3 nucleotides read TGTGCCATCAGAACCACAGGGAATTGGGGCACAGATACGCAGTATTTT.

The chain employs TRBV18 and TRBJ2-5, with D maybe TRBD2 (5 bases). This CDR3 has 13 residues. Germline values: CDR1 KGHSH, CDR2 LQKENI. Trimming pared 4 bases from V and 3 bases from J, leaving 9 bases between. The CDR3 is CASSLRGEETQYF. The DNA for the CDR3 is TGTGCCAGCTCACTCCGGGGAGAAGAGACCCAGTACTTC.

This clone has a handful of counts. CDR3 nucleotides: TGTGCCAGCAGCCAACTTCGGGGAGAGACCCAGTACTTC. It translates to CASSQLRGETQYF. The chain couples TRBV13 to TRBJ2-5, with D possibly matching TRBD2 (5 bases). Germline V gene data show CDR1 as PRHDT and CDR2 as FYEKMQ (reference sequence). The CDR3 contains 13 residues. The germline V and J ends were trimmed by 5 bases and 4 bases, with 11 bases remaining between them.

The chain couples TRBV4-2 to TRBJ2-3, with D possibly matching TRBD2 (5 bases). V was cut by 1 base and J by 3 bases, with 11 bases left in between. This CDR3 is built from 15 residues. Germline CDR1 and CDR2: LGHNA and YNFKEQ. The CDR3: CASSQGGTGTDTQYF. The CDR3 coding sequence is TGTGCCAGCAGCCAAGGAGGAACGGGGACAGATACGCAGTATTTT.

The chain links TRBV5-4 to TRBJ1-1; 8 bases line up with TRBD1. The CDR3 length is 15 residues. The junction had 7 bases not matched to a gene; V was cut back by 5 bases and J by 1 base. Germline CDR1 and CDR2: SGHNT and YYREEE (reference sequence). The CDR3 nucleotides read TGTGCCAGCAGTTTCCCGGGACAGGCGAACACTGAAGCTTTCTTT. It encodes CASSFPGQANTEAFF.

CDR3 nucleotide sequence: TGTGCCAGCAGCTTAGGTCCTGGAGGGGACGGCTACACCTTC. Translation gives CASSLGPGGDGYTF. J is TRBJ1-2 and V is TRBV11-1, with D possibly TRBD1 on 5 matching bases. The V end lost 1 base, the J end lost 8 bases, and 14 bases lay between the germline ends. The CDR3 runs 14 residues. Germline CDR1 and CDR2: SGHAT and FQDESV (reference sequence).

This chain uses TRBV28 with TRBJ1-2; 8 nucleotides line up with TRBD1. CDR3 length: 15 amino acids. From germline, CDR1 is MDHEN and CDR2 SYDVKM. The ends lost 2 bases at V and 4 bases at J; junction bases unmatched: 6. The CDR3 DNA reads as TGTGCCAGCAGTTTAGGGCAGGGGGCGGGCTATGGCTACACCTTC. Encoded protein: CASSLGQGAGYGYTF.

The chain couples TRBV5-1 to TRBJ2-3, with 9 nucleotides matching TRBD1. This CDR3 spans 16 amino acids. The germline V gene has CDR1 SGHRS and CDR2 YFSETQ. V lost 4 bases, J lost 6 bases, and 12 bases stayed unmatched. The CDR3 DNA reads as TGCGCCAGCAGCGTGGGACAGGGTCCTGTCAGCGATACGCAGTATTTT. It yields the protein CASSVGQGPVSDTQYF.